This TCR beta chain is drawn from a study of CD8 T cells in ankylosing spondylitis. Overall study findings and caveats: Characteristic, it appeared, of ankylosing spondylitis blood was a TCR beta motif of about eight highly homologous variants. Disease-linked clones were reportedly significantly enriched in matched ankylosing spondylitis synovial fluid. Earlier studies detected some motif variants in reactive arthritis synovial fluid and blood.

The V end lost 4 bases, the J end lost 10 bases, and 7 bases lay between the germline ends. Per germline, CDR1 SGHDN and CDR2 FVKESK. The CDR3 covers 11 residues. In regard to this clonotype: Its antigen is unknown.

TCRdb reprocessed the 5' RACE reads via MiXCR and lists one record per CDR3 protein. The sample records hundreds of thousands of distinct CDR3 sequences, roughly a quarter being singletons. Sequencing input: blood, either unsorted or a sorted T cell fraction (not recorded which). This rearrangement joins TRBV14 to TRBJ1-4, with D tentatively TRBD1 (5 bases). The receptor's source is a male donor with ankylosing spondylitis. CDR3 in amino acids: CASSRGGKLFF. The CDR3 DNA reads as TGTGCCAGCAGCCGGGGGGGAAAACTGTTTTTT.